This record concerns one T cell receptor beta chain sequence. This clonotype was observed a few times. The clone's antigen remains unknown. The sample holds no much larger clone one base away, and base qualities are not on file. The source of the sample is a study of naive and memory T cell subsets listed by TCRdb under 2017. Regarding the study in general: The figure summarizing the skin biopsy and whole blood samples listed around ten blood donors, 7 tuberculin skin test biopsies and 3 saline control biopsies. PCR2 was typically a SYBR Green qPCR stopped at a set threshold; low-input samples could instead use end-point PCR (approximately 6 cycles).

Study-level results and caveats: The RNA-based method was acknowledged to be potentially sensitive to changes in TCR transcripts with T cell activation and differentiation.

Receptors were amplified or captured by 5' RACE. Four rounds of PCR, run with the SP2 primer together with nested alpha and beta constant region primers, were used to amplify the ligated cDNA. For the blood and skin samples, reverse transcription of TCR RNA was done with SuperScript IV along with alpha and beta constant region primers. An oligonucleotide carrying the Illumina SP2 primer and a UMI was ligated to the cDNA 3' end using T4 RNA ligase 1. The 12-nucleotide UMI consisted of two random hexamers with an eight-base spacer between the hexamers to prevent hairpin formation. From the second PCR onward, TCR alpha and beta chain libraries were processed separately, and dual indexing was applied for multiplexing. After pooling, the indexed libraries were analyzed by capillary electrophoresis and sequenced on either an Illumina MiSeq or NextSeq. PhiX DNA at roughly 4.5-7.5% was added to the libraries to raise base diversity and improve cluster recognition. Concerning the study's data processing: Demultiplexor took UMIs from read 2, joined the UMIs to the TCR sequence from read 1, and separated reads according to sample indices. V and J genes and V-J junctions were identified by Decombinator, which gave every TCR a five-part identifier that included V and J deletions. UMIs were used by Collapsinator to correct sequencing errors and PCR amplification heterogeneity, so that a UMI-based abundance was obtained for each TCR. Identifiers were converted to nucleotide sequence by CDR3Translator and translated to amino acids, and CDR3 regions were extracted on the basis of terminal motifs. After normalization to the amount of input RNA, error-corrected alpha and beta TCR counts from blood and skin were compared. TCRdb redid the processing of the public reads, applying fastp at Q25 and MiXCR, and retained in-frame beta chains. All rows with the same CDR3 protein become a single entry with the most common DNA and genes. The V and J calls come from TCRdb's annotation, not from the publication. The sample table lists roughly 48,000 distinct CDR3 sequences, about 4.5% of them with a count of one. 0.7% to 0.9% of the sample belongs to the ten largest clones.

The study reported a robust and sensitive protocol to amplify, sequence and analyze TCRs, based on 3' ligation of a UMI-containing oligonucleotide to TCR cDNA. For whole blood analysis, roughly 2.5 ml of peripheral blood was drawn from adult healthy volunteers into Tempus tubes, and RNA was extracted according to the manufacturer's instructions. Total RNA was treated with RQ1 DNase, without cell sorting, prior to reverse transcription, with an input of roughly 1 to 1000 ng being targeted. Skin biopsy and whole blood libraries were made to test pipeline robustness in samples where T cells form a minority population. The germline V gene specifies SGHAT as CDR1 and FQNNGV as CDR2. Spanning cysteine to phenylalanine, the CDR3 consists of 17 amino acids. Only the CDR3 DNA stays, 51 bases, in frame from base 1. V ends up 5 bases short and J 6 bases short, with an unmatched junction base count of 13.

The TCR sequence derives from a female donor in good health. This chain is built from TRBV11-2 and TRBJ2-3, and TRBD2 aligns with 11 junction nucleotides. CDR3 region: CASSLQLLAGEGDTQYF. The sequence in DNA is TGTGCCAGCAGCCTCCAACTACTAGCGGGAGAGGGGGATACGCAGTATTTT. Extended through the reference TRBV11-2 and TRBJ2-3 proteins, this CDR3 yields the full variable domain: EAGVAQSPRYKIIEKRQSVAFWCNPISGHATLYWYQQILGQGPKLLIQFQNNGVVDDSQLPKDRFSAERLKGVDSTLKIQPAKLEDSAVYLCASSLQLLAGEGDTQYFGPGTRLTVL.